Presented here are 17 T cell receptor beta chains from one specimen sequenced in a study of cytomegalovirus exposure and HLA in healthy donors (dated by TCRdb to the late 2010s). The protocol used for the library was the immunoSEQ multiplex PCR assay. The multiplex PCR relied on a mix of 60 forward primers for TCR Vbeta segments and 13 reverse primers for TCR Jbeta segments. TCRdb retrieved this table from immuneACCESS and kept in-frame rearrangements only. Not all clones are present; in checked studies, unresolved V genes account for under half, and no reason is known for the remainder. Across this sample there are fewer than 200,000 clones, with less than 90% seen only once. The leading ten clones occupy 0.8% to 1.3% of the sample. The source material was PBMCs. The receptors derive from a man aged 25 to 40 in good health and CMV-seronegative.

This rearrangement joins TRBV6-1 to TRBJ1-2, with D possibly being TRBD1 (5 bases). Germline loops: CDR1 MNHNS, CDR2 SASEGT. The CDR3 runs 15 residues. Deletions cut 2 bases from V and 5 bases from J, with 15 bases between. CDR3 sequence reads: CASSELPGQRYGYTF. CDR3 bases: TGTGCCAGCAGTGAACTGCCAGGGCAGAGGTATGGCTACACCTTC.

The chain links TRBV19 to TRBJ2-1, with 7 bases that match TRBD1. J lost 6 bases, V lost 3 bases, and 5 bases had no gene match. From germline, CDR1 is LNHDA and CDR2 SQIVND (reference sequence). The CDR3 has 14 residues. CDR3 protein: CASSITGAGNEQFF. Here the CDR3 DNA reads TGTGCCAGTAGTATTACAGGGGCGGGCAATGAGCAGTTCTTC.

The chain carries TRBV28 and TRBJ2-3; a weak D match, TRBD1 (6 bases). Trimming removed 10 bases from V and 3 bases from J, with 14 bases in between. Germline V gene data show CDR1 as MDHEN and CDR2 as SYDVKM. The CDR3 has 13 residues. The CDR3 loop is CATYRAGTDTQYF. The CDR3 DNA is TGTGCCACCTACAGGGCCGGAACAGATACGCAGTATTTT.

The chain links TRBV28 to TRBJ2-2; 11 nucleotides line up with TRBD2. The CDR3 sequence is 15 residues long. Looked up from germline, CDR1 is MDHEN and CDR2 is SYDVKM. V lost 8 bases to trimming and J lost 5 bases; unmatched junction nucleotides: 7. CDR3 region: CASRLGLAETGELFF. The CDR3 DNA reads TGTGCCAGCCGGTTGGGACTAGCGGAGACCGGGGAGCTGTTTTTT.

The genes are TRBV7-7 and TRBJ2-1; 9 bases line up with TRBD2. V was pared by 3 bases and J by 7 bases, with 7 bases of the junction left unmatched. CDR1 and CDR2 (germline): SSHAT, FNYEAQ (reference sequence). The CDR3 has 15 amino acids. The DNA for the CDR3 is TGTGCCAGCAGCTTCTCTAGCGGGAATATGAATGAGCAGTTCTTC. Translating gives CASSFSSGNMNEQFF.

The V call is TRBV7-3, the J call TRBJ2-3; unclear D gene. The V end was cut by 2 bases, the J end by 4 bases, with 4 bases between. Germline lookup yields CDR1 SGHTA and CDR2 FQGTGA. The CDR3 extends over 12 amino acids. The CDR3 sequence: CASSLPSDTQYF. The DNA of the CDR3 is TGTGCCAGCAGCTTACCGTCAGATACGCAGTATTTT.

The genes are TRBV28 and TRBJ1-2, with TRBD1 matching 8 bases. The V segment lost 2 bases and the J segment 3 bases; nucleotides outside the gene matches: 2. Germline CDR1 MDHEN, CDR2 SYDVKM. This CDR3 comprises 14 residues. CDR3 DNA sequence: TGTGCCAGCAGTTTAGGACAGGGAGACTATGGCTACACCTTC. It encodes CASSLGQGDYGYTF.

V gene TRBV5-4 combines with J gene TRBJ2-4, with 9 positions matching TRBD2. This CDR3 has 13 amino acids. The V segment lost 0 bases and the J segment 11 bases; nucleotides outside the gene matches: 3. In germline, CDR1 is SGHNT, CDR2 YYREEE (reference sequence). In nucleotides, the CDR3 is TGTGCCAGCAGCTTGGGAGCGGGGGGAGTTCAGTACTTC. It codes for CASSLGAGGVQYF.

V and J are TRBV5-6 and TRBJ1-2, with 9 bases that match TRBD1. CDR1 is SGHDT, CDR2 YYEEEE, per germline. Trimming at V came to 3 bases and at J to 2 bases, leaving 8 bases not matched to a gene. CDR3 size: 16 residues. In DNA, the CDR3 is TGTGCCAGCAGCTGGGCCTTGGGACAGGGAAACTATGGCTACACCTTC. Translated, it gives CASSWALGQGNYGYTF. The complete variable domain, with remaining parts taken from reference TRBV5-6 and TRBJ1-2, reads DAGVTQSPTHLIKTRGQQVTLRCSPKSGHDTVSWYQQALGQGPQFIFQYYEEEERQRGNFPDRFSGHQFPNYSSELNVNALLLGDSALYLCASSWALGQGNYGYTFGSGTRLTVV.

This rearrangement joins TRBV13 to TRBJ2-3; 7 nucleotides line up with TRBD2. The CDR3 has 15 residues. With 5 bases clipped from V and 2 bases from J, the junction kept 7 bases outside the gene matches. Germline V CDR1 and CDR2: PRHDT, FYEKMQ (reference sequence). The CDR3 DNA follows: TGTGCCAGCAGCCCCTGGGGGGGTTCCACAGATACGCAGTATTTT. It specifies CASSPWGGSTDTQYF.

V is TRBV19 and J is TRBJ1-1; 9 nucleotides align to TRBD1. The CDR3 runs 19 residues. Germline V gene lookup returns CDR1 LNHDA and CDR2 SQIVND (reference sequence). The V segment lost 2 bases and the J segment 11 bases; nucleotides outside the gene matches: 24. CDR3 amino acids: CASSIQRTGARVEGRGAFF. The CDR3, as DNA: TGTGCCAGTAGTATACAAAGGACAGGGGCTAGGGTCGAGGGCCGAGGCGCTTTCTTT.

J is TRBJ1-1 and V is TRBV4-1; possibly TRBD1 for D (5 bases). CDR3 length: 16 amino acids. Trimming shortened V by 5 bases and J by 3 bases, and 19 bases separated the two germline ends. In germline, CDR1 is MGHRA, CDR2 YSYEKL. The CDR3 DNA reads as TGCGCCAGCAGCACGGTAAATAGCAGGGCCTACACTGAAGCTTTCTTT. As protein: CASSTVNSRAYTEAFF.

V and J are TRBV2 and TRBJ1-5; maybe TRBD1 (6 bases). Germline V gene data show CDR1 as SNHLY and CDR2 as FYNNEI. Trimming cost V 6 bases and J 5 bases, with 17 bases left between them. The CDR3 sequence is 15 residues long. The CDR3 reads CASRIYREGDQPQHF. The CDR3 DNA sequence: TGTGCCAGCAGGATTTACAGGGAAGGGGATCAGCCCCAGCATTTT.

The chain links TRBV30 to TRBJ2-6, with TRBD1 matching 7 bases. The CDR3 length is 17 residues. Germline V gene data show CDR1 as GTSNPN and CDR2 as SVGIG (reference sequence). J gave up 4 bases and V 6 bases, and 15 bases lay outside the gene matches. The CDR3 bases are TGTGCCTGTCCGAAGGGACAGCTTATTTCAGGGGCCAACGTCCTGACTTTC. It yields the protein CACPKGQLISGANVLTF.

V gene TRBV6-1 combines with J gene TRBJ2-7; D possibly corresponds to TRBD1 (5 bases). The CDR3 is 12 amino acids. V dropped 8 bases and J dropped 3 bases, with 11 bases sitting between them. Germline CDR1 reads MNHNS; CDR2 reads SASEGT. The CDR3 nucleotides are TGTGCCAGCTGGGGCGGTTACTACGAGCAGTACTTC. Residues: CASWGGYYEQYF.

CDR3 nucleotide sequence: TGTGCCAGCTCACCTAGTGGAGGGACCTTGGCCGGGGAGCTGTTTTTT. This sequence encodes CASSPSGGTLAGELFF. The chain carries TRBV18 and TRBJ2-2, with D tentatively TRBD2 (6 bases). V was cut by 3 bases and J by 6 bases, with 17 bases left in between. The length of the CDR3 is 16 residues. CDR1 and CDR2 from the germline V gene are KGHSH and LQKENI.

This clone was seen a few times. The chain has TRBV4-3 and TRBJ2-3; perhaps TRBD2 as D (5 bases). CDR3 length: 16 residues. Germline assignment: CDR1 LGHNA and CDR2 YSLEER. V was shortened by 0 bases and J by 2 bases, with 12 bases between the two germline ends. CDR3: CASSQDGGGLTDTQYF. The CDR3 DNA follows: TGCGCCAGCAGCCAAGATGGCGGCGGACTCACAGATACGCAGTATTTT.